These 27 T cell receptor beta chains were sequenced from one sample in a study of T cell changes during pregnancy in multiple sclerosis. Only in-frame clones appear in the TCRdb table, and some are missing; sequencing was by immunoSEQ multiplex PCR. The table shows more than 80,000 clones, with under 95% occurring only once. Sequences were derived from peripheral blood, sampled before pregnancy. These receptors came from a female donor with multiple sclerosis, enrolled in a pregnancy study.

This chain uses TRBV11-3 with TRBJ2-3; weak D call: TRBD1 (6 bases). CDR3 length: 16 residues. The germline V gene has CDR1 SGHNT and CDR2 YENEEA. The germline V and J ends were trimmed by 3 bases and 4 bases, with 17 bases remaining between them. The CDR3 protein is CASSLGHSGTPDTQYF. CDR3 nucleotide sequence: TGTGCCAGCAGCTTGGGACACTCAGGGACCCCAGATACGCAGTATTTT. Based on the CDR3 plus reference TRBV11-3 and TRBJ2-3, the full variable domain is EAGVVQSPRYKIIEKKQPVAFWCNPISGHNTLYWYLQNLGQGPELLIRYENEEAVDDSQLPKDRFSAERLKGVDSTLKIQPAELGDSAVYLCASSLGHSGTPDTQYFGPGTRLTVL.

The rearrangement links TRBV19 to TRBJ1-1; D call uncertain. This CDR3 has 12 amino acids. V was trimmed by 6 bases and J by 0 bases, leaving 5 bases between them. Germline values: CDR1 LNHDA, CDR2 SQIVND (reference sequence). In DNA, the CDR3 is TGTGCCAGTAGACACATGAACACTGAAGCTTTCTTT. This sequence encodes CASRHMNTEAFF.

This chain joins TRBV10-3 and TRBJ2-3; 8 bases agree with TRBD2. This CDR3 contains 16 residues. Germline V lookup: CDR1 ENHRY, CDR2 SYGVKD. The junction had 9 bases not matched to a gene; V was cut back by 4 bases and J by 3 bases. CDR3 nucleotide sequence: TGTGCCATCAGTGTCGGGGGACTAGGGGCGACAGATACGCAGTATTTT. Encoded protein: CAISVGGLGATDTQYF.

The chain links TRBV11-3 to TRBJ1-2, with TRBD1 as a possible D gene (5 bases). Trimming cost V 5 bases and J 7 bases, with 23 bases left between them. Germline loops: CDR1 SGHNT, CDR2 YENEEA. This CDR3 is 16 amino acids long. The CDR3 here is CASSDRDGGPLSGYTF. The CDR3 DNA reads TGTGCCAGCAGCGACCGGGACGGAGGGCCGCTTTCTGGCTACACCTTC.

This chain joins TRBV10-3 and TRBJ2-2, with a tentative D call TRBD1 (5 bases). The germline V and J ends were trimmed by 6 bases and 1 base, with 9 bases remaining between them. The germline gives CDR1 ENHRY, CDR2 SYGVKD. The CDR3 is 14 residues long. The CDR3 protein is CAIRGLENTGELFF. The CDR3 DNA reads TGTGCCATCAGGGGGCTCGAGAACACCGGGGAGCTGTTTTTT.

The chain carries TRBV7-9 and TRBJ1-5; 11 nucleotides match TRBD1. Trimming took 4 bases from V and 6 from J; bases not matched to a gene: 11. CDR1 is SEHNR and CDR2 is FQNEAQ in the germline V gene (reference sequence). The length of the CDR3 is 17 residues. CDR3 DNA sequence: TGTGCCAGCAGCTCCCCCGGGACAGGGGGATCTGGTCAGCCCCAGCATTTT. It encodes CASSSPGTGGSGQPQHF.

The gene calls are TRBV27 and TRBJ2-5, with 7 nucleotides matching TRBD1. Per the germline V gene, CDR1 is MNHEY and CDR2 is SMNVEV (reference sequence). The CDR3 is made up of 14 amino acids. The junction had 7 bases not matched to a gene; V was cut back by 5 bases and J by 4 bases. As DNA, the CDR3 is TGTGCCAGCAGTCCGGGGACAGACGGAGAGACCCAGTACTTC. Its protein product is CASSPGTDGETQYF.

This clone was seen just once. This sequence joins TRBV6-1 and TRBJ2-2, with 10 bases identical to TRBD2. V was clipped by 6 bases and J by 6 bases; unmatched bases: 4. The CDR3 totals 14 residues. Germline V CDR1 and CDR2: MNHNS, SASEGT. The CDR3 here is CASRLAGDPGELFF. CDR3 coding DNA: TGTGCCAGCAGGCTAGCGGGAGACCCCGGGGAGCTGTTTTTT.

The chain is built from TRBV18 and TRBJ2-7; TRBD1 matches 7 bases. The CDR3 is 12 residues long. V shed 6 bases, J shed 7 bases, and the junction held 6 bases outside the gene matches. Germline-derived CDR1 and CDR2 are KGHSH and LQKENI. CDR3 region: CASSVLQGEQYF. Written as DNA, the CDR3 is TGTGCCAGCTCCGTGCTACAGGGGGAGCAGTACTTC.

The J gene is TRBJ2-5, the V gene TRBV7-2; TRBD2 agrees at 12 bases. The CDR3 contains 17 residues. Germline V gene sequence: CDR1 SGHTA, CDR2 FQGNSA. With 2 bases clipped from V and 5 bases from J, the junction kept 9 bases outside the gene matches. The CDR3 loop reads CASSLRVLAGGPETQYF. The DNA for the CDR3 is TGTGCCAGCAGCTTACGGGTACTAGCGGGGGGTCCTGAGACCCAGTACTTC. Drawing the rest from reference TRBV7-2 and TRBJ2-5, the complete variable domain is GAGVSQSPSNKVTEKGKDVELRCDPISGHTALYWYRQSLGQGLEFLIYFQGNSAPDKSGLPSDRFSAERTGGSVSTLTIQRTQQEDSAVYLCASSLRVLAGGPETQYFGPGTRLLVL.

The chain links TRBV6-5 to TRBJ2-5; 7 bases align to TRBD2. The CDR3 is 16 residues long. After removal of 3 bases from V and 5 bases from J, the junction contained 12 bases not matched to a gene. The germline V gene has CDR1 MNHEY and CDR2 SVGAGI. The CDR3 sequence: CASSYDGAGVGETQYF. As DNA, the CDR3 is TGTGCCAGCAGTTATGATGGGGCGGGAGTGGGGGAGACCCAGTACTTC.

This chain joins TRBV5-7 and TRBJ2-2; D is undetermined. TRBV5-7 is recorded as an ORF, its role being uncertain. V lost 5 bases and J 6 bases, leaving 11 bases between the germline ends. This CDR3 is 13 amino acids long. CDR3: CASSPRGSGELFF. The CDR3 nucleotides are TGTGCCAGCAGTCCCCGAGGCTCCGGGGAGCTGTTTTTT.

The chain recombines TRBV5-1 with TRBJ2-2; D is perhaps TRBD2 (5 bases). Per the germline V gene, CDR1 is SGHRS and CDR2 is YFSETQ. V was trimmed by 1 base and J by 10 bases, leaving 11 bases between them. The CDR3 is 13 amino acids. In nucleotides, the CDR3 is TGCGCCAGCAGCTTGCCCGGGAAGCAGGAGCTGTTTTTT. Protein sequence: CASSLPGKQELFF.

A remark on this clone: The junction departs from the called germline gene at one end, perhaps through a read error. In nucleotides, the CDR3 is TGTGCCGGCAGTTTGGGGACATTGGGGGGAAACACCATATATTTT. Residues: CAGSLGTLGGNTIYF. The chain recombines TRBV28 with TRBJ1-3, with D perhaps matching TRBD1 (6 bases). The CDR3 length is 15 residues. Germline lookup yields CDR1 MDHEN and CDR2 SYDVKM.

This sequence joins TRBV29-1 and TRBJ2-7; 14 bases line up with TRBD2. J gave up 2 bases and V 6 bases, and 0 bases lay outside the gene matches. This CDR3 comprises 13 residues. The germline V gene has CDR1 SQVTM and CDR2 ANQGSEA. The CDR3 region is CSVTSGGAYEQYF. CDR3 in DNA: TGCAGCGTGACTAGCGGGGGGGCCTACGAGCAGTACTTC.

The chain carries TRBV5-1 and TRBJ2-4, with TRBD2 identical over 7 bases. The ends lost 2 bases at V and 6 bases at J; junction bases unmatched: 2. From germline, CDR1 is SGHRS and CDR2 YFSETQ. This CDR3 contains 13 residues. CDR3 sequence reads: CASSLGLVNIQYF. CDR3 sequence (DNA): TGCGCCAGCAGCTTAGGACTAGTAAACATTCAGTACTTC.

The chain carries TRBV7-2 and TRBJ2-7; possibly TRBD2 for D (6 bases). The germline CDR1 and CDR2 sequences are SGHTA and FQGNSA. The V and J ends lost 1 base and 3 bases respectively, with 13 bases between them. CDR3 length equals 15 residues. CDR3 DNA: TGTGCCAGCAGCTTAGGAGCCGGGGGTCACTACGAGCAGTACTTC. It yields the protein CASSLGAGGHYEQYF. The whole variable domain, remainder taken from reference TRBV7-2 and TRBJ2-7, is GAGVSQSPSNKVTEKGKDVELRCDPISGHTALYWYRQSLGQGLEFLIYFQGNSAPDKSGLPSDRFSAERTGGSVSTLTIQRTQQEDSAVYLCASSLGAGGHYEQYFGPGTRLTVT.

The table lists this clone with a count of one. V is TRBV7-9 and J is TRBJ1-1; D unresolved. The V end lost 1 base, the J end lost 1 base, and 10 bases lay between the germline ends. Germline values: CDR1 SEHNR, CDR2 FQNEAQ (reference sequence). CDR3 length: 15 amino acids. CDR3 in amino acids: CASSLGASGNTEAFF. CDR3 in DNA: TGTGCCAGCAGCTTAGGAGCGAGCGGGAACACTGAAGCTTTCTTT.

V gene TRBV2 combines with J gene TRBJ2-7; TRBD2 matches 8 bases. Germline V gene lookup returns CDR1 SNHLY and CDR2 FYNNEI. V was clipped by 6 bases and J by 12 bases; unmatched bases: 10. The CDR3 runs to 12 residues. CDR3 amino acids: CASRVTSGRLYF. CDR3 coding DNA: TGTGCCAGCAGAGTAACTAGCGGAAGACTGTACTTC.

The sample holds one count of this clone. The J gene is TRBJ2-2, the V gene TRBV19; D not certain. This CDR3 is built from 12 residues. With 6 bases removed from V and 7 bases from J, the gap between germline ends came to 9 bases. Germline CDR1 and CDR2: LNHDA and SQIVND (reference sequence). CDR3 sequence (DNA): TGTGCCAGTAGCCAGATTGGCGGGGAGCTGTTTTTT. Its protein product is CASSQIGGELFF.

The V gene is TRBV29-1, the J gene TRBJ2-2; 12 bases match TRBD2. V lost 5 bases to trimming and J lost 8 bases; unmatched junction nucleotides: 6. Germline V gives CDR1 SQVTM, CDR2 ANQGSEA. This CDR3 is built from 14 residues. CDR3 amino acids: CSVRGLAGPGELFF. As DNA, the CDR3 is TGCAGCGTTCGAGGACTAGCGGGACCGGGGGAGCTGTTTTTT.

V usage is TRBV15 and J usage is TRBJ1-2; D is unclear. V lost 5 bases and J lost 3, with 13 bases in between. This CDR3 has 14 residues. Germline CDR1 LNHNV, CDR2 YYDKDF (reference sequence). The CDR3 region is CATSPPGRDYGYTF. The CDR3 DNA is TGTGCCACCAGCCCCCCCGGGAGGGACTATGGCTACACCTTC.

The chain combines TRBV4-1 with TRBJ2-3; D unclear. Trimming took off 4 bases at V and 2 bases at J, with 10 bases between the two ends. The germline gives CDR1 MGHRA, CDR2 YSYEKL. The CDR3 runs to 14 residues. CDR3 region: CASSRYVYTDTQYF. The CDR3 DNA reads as TGCGCCAGCAGCCGTTATGTTTACACAGATACGCAGTATTTT.

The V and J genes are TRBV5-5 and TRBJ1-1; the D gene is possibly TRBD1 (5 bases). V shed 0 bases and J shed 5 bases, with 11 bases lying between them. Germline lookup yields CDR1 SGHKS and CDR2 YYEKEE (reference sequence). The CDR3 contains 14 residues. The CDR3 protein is CASSLGQGWTEAFF. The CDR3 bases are TGTGCCAGCAGCTTGGGCCAGGGCTGGACTGAAGCTTTCTTT. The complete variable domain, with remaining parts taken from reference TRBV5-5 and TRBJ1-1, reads DAGVTQSPTHLIKTRGQQVTLRCSPISGHKSVSWYQQVLGQGPQFIFQYYEKEERGRGNFPDRFSARQFPNYSSELNVNALLLGDSALYLCASSLGQGWTEAFFGQGTRLTVV.

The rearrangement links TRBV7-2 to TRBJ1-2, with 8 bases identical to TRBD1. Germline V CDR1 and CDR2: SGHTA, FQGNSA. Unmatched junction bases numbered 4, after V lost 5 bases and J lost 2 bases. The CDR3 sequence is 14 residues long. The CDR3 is CASSAHRGNYGYTF. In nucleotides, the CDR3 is TGTGCCAGCAGCGCACACAGGGGGAACTATGGCTACACCTTC.

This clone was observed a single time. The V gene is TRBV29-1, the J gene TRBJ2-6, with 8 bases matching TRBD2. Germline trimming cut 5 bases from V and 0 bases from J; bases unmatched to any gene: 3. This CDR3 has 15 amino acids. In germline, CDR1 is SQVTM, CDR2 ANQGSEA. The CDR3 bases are TGCAGCGTTCTTAGCGGGGCCTCTGGGGCCAACGTCCTGACTTTC. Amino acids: CSVLSGASGANVLTF.

The CDR3 DNA reads TGTGCCAGCAGACGACAGGGAGCCTACGAGCAGTACTTC. Protein: CASRRQGAYEQYF. This chain joins TRBV6-1 and TRBJ2-7; the match to TRBD1 covers 7 bases. After removal of 6 bases from V and 2 bases from J, the junction contained 4 bases not matched to a gene. CDR3 length equals 13 residues. The germline gives CDR1 MNHNS, CDR2 SASEGT.